The 30 T cell receptor beta chains presented below share a single source sample, sequenced in a study of blood T cell repertoires in COVID-19. This table comes from immunoSEQ multiplex PCR, and its TCRdb copy is limited to in-frame clones, with some not included. This table has about 150,000 clones, about nine tenths appearing once. The sample consisted of peripheral blood. The source is an elderly man with acute or convalescent COVID-19.

J is TRBJ2-5 and V is TRBV19; 11 bases map to TRBD1. J lost 1 base, V lost 6 bases, and 7 bases had no gene match. The CDR3 contains 16 residues. Germline CDR1 and CDR2: LNHDA and SQIVND (reference sequence). CDR3 bases: TGTGCCAGTAGCACAACCGGGACAGGGGGCCAAGAGACCCAGTACTTC. Encoded protein: CASSTTGTGGQETQYF. The variable domain in full, with the rest retrieved from reference TRBV19 and TRBJ2-5, is DGGITQSPKYLFRKEGQNVTLSCEQNLNHDAMYWYRQDPGQGLRLIYYSQIVNDFQKGDIAEGYSVSREKKESFPLTVTSAQKNPTAFYLCASSTTGTGGQETQYFGPGTRLLVL.

A note on this clone: Relative to the germline gene, one junction end is altered; a read error may explain this. The chain links TRBV7-9 to TRBJ2-3, with D unresolved. The CDR3 has 14 amino acids. Per the germline V gene, CDR1 is SEHNR and CDR2 is FQNEAQ (reference sequence). The CDR3 loop is CASRLGQDTDTQYF. CDR3 coding DNA: TGTGCCAGCAGATTAGGGCAGGACACAGATACGCAGTATTTT.

The CDR3 loop is CASSSTGELAKNIQYF. DNA for the CDR3: TGTGCCAGCAGCAGCACAGGGGAACTAGCCAAAAACATTCAGTACTTC. The V and J genes are TRBV21-1 and TRBJ2-4; TRBD1 was called by the table and not checked on the DNA. TRBV21-1 is labeled a pseudogene. CDR3 size: 16 residues.

The rearrangement uses TRBV6-5 and TRBJ1-6; D may be TRBD1 (6 bases). The CDR3 has 13 residues. V shed 5 bases and J shed 8 bases, with 10 bases lying between them. CDR1 is MNHEY and CDR2 is SVGAGI in the germline V gene. The CDR3 region has the DNA TGTGCCAGCAGTATACGACAGGATTCACCCCTCCACTTT. Translation: CASSIRQDSPLHF.

This chain joins TRBV11-2 and TRBJ2-7; 8 positions agree with TRBD1. Germline values: CDR1 SGHAT, CDR2 FQNNGV. CDR3 length: 14 residues. V was clipped by 5 bases and J by 4 bases; unmatched bases: 7. The CDR3 coding sequence is TGTGCCAGCAGCCTCGGACAGGGTCGATACGAGCAGTACTTC. Protein: CASSLGQGRYEQYF.

This chain joins TRBV6-5 and TRBJ2-5; 8 bases are a match to TRBD2. CDR3 size: 13 residues. V dropped 5 bases and J dropped 11; count of bases not matched to a gene: 10. Germline assignment: CDR1 MNHEY and CDR2 SVGAGI. CDR3 DNA sequence: TGTGCCAGCAGTCCGTCCGGACTAGCCATGCAGTACTTC. As protein: CASSPSGLAMQYF.

V usage is TRBV28 and J usage is TRBJ1-6; no definite D call. This CDR3 region has 13 residues. Germline V CDR1 and CDR2: MDHEN, SYDVKM. Trimming took off 6 bases at V and 9 bases at J, with 12 bases between the two ends. In DNA form, the CDR3 reads TGTGCCAGCAGCCAGGCCATGCGTTCACCCCTCCACTTT. Translation gives CASSQAMRSPLHF.

The chain uses TRBV12-3 or TRBV12-4 and TRBJ2-7; D uncertain. The CDR3 is 13 amino acids. Trimming pared 3 bases from V and 2 bases from J, leaving 8 bases between. The CDR3 DNA is TGTGCCAGCAGTTTGGGCTCTCCCTACGAGCAGTACTTC. Its protein product is CASSLGSPYEQYF.

The chain uses TRBV6-1 and TRBJ1-2; 11 bases fit TRBD1. Germline lookup yields CDR1 MNHNS and CDR2 SASEGT. Trimming removed 1 base from V and 4 bases from J; junction bases left unmatched: 5. This CDR3 contains 16 residues. CDR3 region: CASSEGLGTGGYGYTF. DNA of the CDR3: TGTGCCAGCAGTGAAGGGCTTGGGACAGGGGGCTATGGCTACACCTTC.

The chain employs TRBV30 and TRBJ2-3; D possibly corresponds to TRBD2 (7 bases). Germline V gives CDR1 GTSNPN, CDR2 SVGIG (reference sequence). This CDR3 has 14 amino acids. The germline V and J ends were trimmed by 2 bases and 1 base, with 10 bases remaining between them. In nucleotides, the CDR3 is TGTGCCTGGAGTCCGGGGGGCGGCACAGATACGCAGTATTTT. This translates into CAWSPGGGTDTQYF.

The CDR3 region has the DNA TGTGCCAGCAGCCAAGATCGTCACGAGCAGTACTTC. Protein sequence: CASSQDRHEQYF. This chain uses TRBV3-1 (or the pseudogene TRBV3-2) with TRBJ2-7, with D uncertain. Trimming took off 0 bases at V and 5 bases at J, with 5 bases between the two ends. The CDR3 length is 12 residues. Looked up from germline, CDR1 is LGHDT and CDR2 is YNNKEL (reference sequence).

The chain links TRBV5-1 to TRBJ1-1, with 7 bases lining up with TRBD1. Germline trimming cut 4 bases from V and 0 bases from J; bases unmatched to any gene: 9. CDR3 length: 16 amino acids. Germline assignment: CDR1 SGHRS and CDR2 YFSETQ. The CDR3 spells CASSDDRALMNTEAFF. The DNA for the CDR3 is TGCGCCAGCAGCGATGACAGGGCTCTAATGAACACTGAAGCTTTCTTT.

The V call is TRBV10-2, the J call TRBJ1-6; TRBD1 might be the D (5 bases). CDR1 is WSHSY and CDR2 is SAAADI in the germline V gene. V dropped 8 bases and J dropped 4 bases, with 15 bases sitting between them. The CDR3 has 15 amino acids. Here the CDR3 reads CASLWGTGYNSPLHF. CDR3 DNA: TGCGCCAGCCTATGGGGCACAGGATATAATTCACCCCTCCACTTT.

This clone was counted many times. This CDR3 is CASSPGHRTGGLGEQYF. Written as DNA, the CDR3 is TGTGCCAGCAGCCCAGGTCATAGGACAGGGGGGCTGGGGGAGCAGTACTTC. The chain has TRBV28 and TRBJ2-7, with 10 bases lining up with TRBD1. J lost 7 bases, V lost 6 bases, and 18 bases had no gene match. The CDR3 is made up of 17 amino acids. Germline values: CDR1 MDHEN, CDR2 SYDVKM.

This rearrangement joins TRBV28 to TRBJ2-7; the D gene is possibly TRBD2 (5 bases). This CDR3 has 15 residues. V was pared by 7 bases and J by 0 bases, with 16 bases between. Germline CDR1 is MDHEN and CDR2 is SYDVKM. CDR3 sequence: CASITPVGGSYEQYF. CDR3 bases: TGTGCCAGCATTACCCCCGTCGGAGGCTCCTACGAGCAGTACTTC.

J is TRBJ2-2 and V is TRBV3-1 (or the pseudogene TRBV3-2); 7 bases match TRBD1. The CDR3 covers 20 residues. Germline CDR1 is LGHDT and CDR2 is YNNKEL (reference sequence). V lost 4 bases to trimming and J lost 1 base; unmatched junction nucleotides: 18. CDR3 sequence: CASSRPLTVPGQMNTGELFF. CDR3 bases: TGTGCCAGCAGCCGCCCCTTAACCGTTCCGGGACAGATGAACACCGGGGAGCTGTTTTTT.

Notes on this clone: The sample holds other DNA sequences that translate to the same CDR3. The chain has TRBV24-1 and TRBJ2-7; 7 bases match TRBD1. Germline assignment: CDR1 KGHDR and CDR2 SFDVKD. Trimming cost V 7 bases and J 2 bases; bases outside gene matches: 7. The CDR3 extends over 14 amino acids. The CDR3 coding sequence is TGTGCCACCAGCGACCGGGACAGAGCCTACGAGCAGTACTTC. Its protein is CATSDRDRAYEQYF.

V is TRBV27 and J is TRBJ2-1; 10 bases match TRBD2. Unmatched junction bases numbered 12, after V lost 3 bases and J lost 10 bases. This CDR3 is 16 amino acids long. Germline V gene sequence: CDR1 MNHEY, CDR2 SMNVEV (reference sequence). CDR3 protein: CASSFTGLAATNEQFF. CDR3 nucleotides: TGTGCCAGCAGTTTTACCGGACTAGCGGCGACCAACGAGCAGTTCTTC.

The chain joins TRBV19 to TRBJ2-3, with TRBD2 matching 13 bases. With V trimmed by 6 bases and J by 6 bases, 9 bases remained unmatched. This CDR3 is 16 amino acids long. The germline gives CDR1 LNHDA, CDR2 SQIVND (reference sequence). For the CDR3, the DNA is TGTGCCAGTAGCTTGACTAGCGGGAGGCCCGGGGATACGCAGTATTTT. It translates to CASSLTSGRPGDTQYF.

This rearrangement joins TRBV2 to TRBJ1-4, with 10 nucleotides matching TRBD1. After removal of 4 bases from V and 8 bases from J, the junction contained 4 bases not matched to a gene. This CDR3 is built from 14 residues. Germline V lookup: CDR1 SNHLY, CDR2 FYNNEI. CDR3 DNA sequence: TGTGCCAGCAGTGGACAGGGGGCAGGGGAAAAACTGTTTTTT. Amino acid sequence: CASSGQGAGEKLFF.

The V and J genes are TRBV6-5 and TRBJ2-6; D not resolved. CDR1 and CDR2 (germline): MNHEY, SVGAGI. The CDR3 loop spans 15 amino acids. The ends were cut back, 10 bases at V and 0 bases at J, with 13 bases in the middle. As DNA, the CDR3 is TGTGCCACCAAAGTTTCAGGCTCTGGGGCCAACGTCCTGACTTTC. Translating gives CATKVSGSGANVLTF.

The genes are TRBV18 and TRBJ1-1; the D gene is possibly TRBD1 (5 bases). The V end was cut by 8 bases, the J end by 0 bases, with 19 bases between. The CDR3 is 16 residues long. Germline values: CDR1 KGHSH, CDR2 LQKENI. CDR3 DNA sequence: TGTGCCAGCACACGGGGGGTCGGACGTTTGAACACTGAAGCTTTCTTT. It yields the protein CASTRGVGRLNTEAFF.

This clone came up a few times. The chain joins TRBV3-1 (or the pseudogene TRBV3-2) to TRBJ2-7; D gene unclear. The CDR3 consists of 13 residues. CDR1 is LGHDT, CDR2 YNNKEL, per germline (reference sequence). V was pared by 1 base and J by 6 bases, with 10 bases between. The CDR3 sequence is CASSQGARGEQYF. CDR3 coding DNA: TGTGCCAGCAGCCAAGGAGCCCGAGGCGAGCAGTACTTC.

The rearrangement joins TRBV19 to TRBJ2-5; TRBD1 aligns across 7 bases. Germline CDR1 and CDR2: LNHDA and SQIVND (reference sequence). CDR3 length: 15 amino acids. The V gene end was trimmed by 1 base and the J gene end by 4 bases; junction bases not matched to a gene: 6. CDR3 sequence: CASSIGGGRGETQYF. The CDR3 nucleotides are TGTGCCAGTAGTATAGGAGGGGGCCGGGGAGAGACCCAGTACTTC.

The rearrangement links TRBV5-4 to TRBJ2-7, with 8 bases aligning to TRBD2. The length of the CDR3 is 13 residues. Losses at the gene ends were 3 bases for V and 4 bases for J; bases not matched to a gene: 3. The germline V gene encodes CDR1 SGHNT and CDR2 YYREEE (reference sequence). The CDR3 sequence is CASSSGGTYEQYF. DNA for the CDR3: TGTGCCAGCAGCTCGGGGGGGACATACGAGCAGTACTTC. Complete variable domain (other parts from reference TRBV5-4 and TRBJ2-7): ETGVTQSPTHLIKTRGQQVTLRCSSQSGHNTVSWYQQALGQGPQFIFQYYREEENGRGNFPPRFSGLQFPNYSSELNVNALELDDSALYLCASSSGGTYEQYFGPGTRLTVT.

V is TRBV4-2 and J is TRBJ2-1, with D maybe TRBD2 (6 bases). V was trimmed by 0 bases and J by 8 bases, leaving 14 bases between them. The CDR3 has 15 amino acids. Germline V gives CDR1 LGHNA, CDR2 YNFKEQ. CDR3 DNA sequence: TGTGCCAGCAGCCAAGAGGGGACTCTCCTCGATGAGCAGTTCTTC. Its translation: CASSQEGTLLDEQFF.

The chain carries TRBV27 and TRBJ2-3; 13 positions agree with TRBD2. The trim removed 0 bases at V and 6 bases at J, leaving 3 bases unmatched. There are 16 residues in the CDR3. The germline CDR1 and CDR2 sequences are MNHEY and SMNVEV (reference sequence). The chain's CDR3 is CASSLSGTSGMDTQYF. DNA of the CDR3: TGTGCCAGCAGTTTATCGGGGACTAGCGGGATGGATACGCAGTATTTT.

This chain uses TRBV27 with TRBJ1-3; no clear D. V lost 6 bases and J 3 bases, leaving 9 bases between the germline ends. Germline V gene data show CDR1 as MNHEY and CDR2 as SMNVEV (reference sequence). This CDR3 has 13 residues. DNA for the CDR3: TGTGCCAGCAGCCAAGCAATTGGAAACACCATATATTTT. Protein product: CASSQAIGNTIYF.

This chain joins TRBV21-1 and TRBJ2-7; TRBD1 is taken as the D call from the table, unchecked against the DNA. TRBV21-1 is noted as a pseudogene. This CDR3 comprises 15 residues. The CDR3: CASSSRGTGTYEQYF. CDR3 nucleotide sequence: TGTGCCAGCAGCTCAAGGGGGACAGGGACCTACGAGCAGTACTTC.

The CDR3: CALTAGQNYEQYF. The CDR3 bases are TGTGCCCTTACCGCGGGACAGAACTACGAGCAGTACTTC. V usage is TRBV21-1 and J usage is TRBJ2-7; the DNA was not compared with TRBD1, the D call given in the table. TRBV21-1 has pseudogene status. This CDR3 has 13 amino acids.